These 4 T cell receptor beta chains came from one sample sequenced in a study of shared clonotypes between healthy human individuals. The protocol was immunoSEQ multiplex PCR, while the TCRdb copy is restricted to in-frame clones and leaves out a portion. The repertoire has some 1 million clones, around 75% of them found once; the top ten carry over 1.3%. Sample: memory CD4+ T cells sorted from blood. As to subset: CD45RA-negative fraction. These receptors came from a man between 18 and 35 years old in good health.

The J gene is TRBJ2-7, the V gene TRBV14; 7 bases are a match to TRBD2. Trimming removed 0 bases from V and 11 bases from J; junction bases left unmatched: 7. Per the germline V gene, CDR1 is SGHDN and CDR2 is FVKESK. This CDR3 comprises 13 residues. The CDR3: CASSQDLAGVEYF. The DNA of the CDR3 is TGTGCCAGCAGCCAAGATCTGGCGGGAGTCGAGTACTTC.

The chain couples TRBV10-3 to TRBJ2-1; 7 nucleotides match TRBD2. The length of the CDR3 is 15 residues. Germline values: CDR1 ENHRY, CDR2 SYGVKD. V shed 2 bases, J shed 10 bases, and the junction held 11 bases outside the gene matches. This CDR3 reads CAISEPLWGGGEQFF. The CDR3 region has the DNA TGTGCCATCAGTGAGCCCCTCTGGGGCGGGGGAGAGCAGTTCTTC.

The rearrangement joins TRBV11-2 to TRBJ1-3; 8 nucleotides agree with TRBD1. The CDR3 extends over 16 amino acids. The germline gives CDR1 SGHAT, CDR2 FQNNGV. J lost 2 bases, V lost 4 bases, and 7 bases had no gene match. The CDR3 protein is CASSSRTGKAGNTIYF. CDR3 bases: TGTGCCAGCAGCTCACGGACAGGGAAGGCTGGAAACACCATATATTTT. Based on the CDR3 plus reference TRBV11-2 and TRBJ1-3, the full variable domain is EAGVAQSPRYKIIEKRQSVAFWCNPISGHATLYWYQQILGQGPKLLIQFQNNGVVDDSQLPKDRFSAERLKGVDSTLKIQPAKLEDSAVYLCASSSRTGKAGNTIYFGEGSWLTVV.

The rearrangement links TRBV7-8 to TRBJ2-3; D not resolved. Germline-derived CDR1 and CDR2 are SGHVS and FQNEAQ. V was pared by 0 bases and J by 2 bases, with 9 bases between. CDR3 size: 15 residues. The CDR3 DNA is TGTGCCAGCAGCTTAGCCCTCGTATCCACAGATACGCAGTATTTT. Translating gives CASSLALVSTDTQYF.